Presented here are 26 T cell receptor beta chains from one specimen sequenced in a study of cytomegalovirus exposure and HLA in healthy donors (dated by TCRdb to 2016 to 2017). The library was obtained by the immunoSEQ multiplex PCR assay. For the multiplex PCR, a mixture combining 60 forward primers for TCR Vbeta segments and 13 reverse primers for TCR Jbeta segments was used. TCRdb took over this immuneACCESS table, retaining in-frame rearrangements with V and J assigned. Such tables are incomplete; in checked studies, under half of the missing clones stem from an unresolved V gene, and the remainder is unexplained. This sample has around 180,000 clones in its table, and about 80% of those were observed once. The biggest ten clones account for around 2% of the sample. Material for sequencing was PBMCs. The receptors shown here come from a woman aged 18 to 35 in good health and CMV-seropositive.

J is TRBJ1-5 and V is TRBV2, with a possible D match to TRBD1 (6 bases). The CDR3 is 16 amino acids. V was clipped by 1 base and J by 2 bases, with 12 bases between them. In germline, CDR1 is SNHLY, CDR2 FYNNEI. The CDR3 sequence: CASSEDRQAGNQPQHF. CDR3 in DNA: TGTGCCAGCAGTGAAGACCGACAGGCTGGCAATCAGCCCCAGCATTTT.

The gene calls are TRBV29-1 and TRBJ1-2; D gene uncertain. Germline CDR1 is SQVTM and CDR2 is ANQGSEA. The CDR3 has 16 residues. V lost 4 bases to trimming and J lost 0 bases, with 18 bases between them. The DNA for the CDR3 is TGCAGCGTTGGCGGGGATCCAAGGCAAGCTAACTATGGCTACACCTTC. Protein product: CSVGGDPRQANYGYTF.

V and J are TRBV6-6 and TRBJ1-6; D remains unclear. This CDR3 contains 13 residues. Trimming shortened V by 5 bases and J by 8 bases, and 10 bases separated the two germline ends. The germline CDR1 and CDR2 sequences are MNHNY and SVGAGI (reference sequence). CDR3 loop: CASSPPHDSPLHF. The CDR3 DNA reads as TGTGCCAGCAGTCCACCACACGATTCACCCCTCCACTTT.

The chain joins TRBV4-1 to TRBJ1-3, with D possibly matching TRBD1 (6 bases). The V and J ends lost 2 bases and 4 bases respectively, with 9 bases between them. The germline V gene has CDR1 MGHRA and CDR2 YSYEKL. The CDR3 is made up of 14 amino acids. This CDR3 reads CASSQLRGGNTIYF. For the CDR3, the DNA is TGCGCCAGCAGCCAACTCAGGGGCGGAAACACCATATATTTT.

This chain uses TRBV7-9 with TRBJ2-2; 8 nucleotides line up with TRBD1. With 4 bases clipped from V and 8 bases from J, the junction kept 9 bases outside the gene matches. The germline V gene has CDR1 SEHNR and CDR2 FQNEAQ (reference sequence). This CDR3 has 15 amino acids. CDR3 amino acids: CASSSKAGGEGELFF. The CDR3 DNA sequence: TGTGCCAGCAGCTCAAAAGCAGGGGGCGAGGGGGAGCTGTTTTTT.

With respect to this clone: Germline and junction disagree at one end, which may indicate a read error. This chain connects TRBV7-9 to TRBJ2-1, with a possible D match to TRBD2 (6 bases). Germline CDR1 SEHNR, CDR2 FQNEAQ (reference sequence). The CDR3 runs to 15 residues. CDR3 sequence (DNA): TGTTCCAGCAGCCCCCTCCAGCGGGTTGACAATGAGCAGTTCTTC. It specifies CSSSPLQRVDNEQFF.

The CDR3 here is CASSPSQSRVNGYTF. The CDR3 DNA follows: TGTGCCAGCAGTCCCTCCCAATCCAGGGTCAATGGCTACACCTTC. V gene TRBV6-5 combines with J gene TRBJ1-2; tentatively, D is TRBD1 (5 bases). The CDR3 contains 15 residues. Germline lookup yields CDR1 MNHEY and CDR2 SVGAGI. V was cut by 5 bases and J by 6 bases, with 19 bases left in between.

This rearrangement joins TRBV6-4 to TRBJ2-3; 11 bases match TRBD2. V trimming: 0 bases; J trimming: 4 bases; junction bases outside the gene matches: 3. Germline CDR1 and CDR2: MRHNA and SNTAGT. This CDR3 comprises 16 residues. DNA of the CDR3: TGTGCCAGCAGTGACTCTAGCGGGGGGGCCCCAGATACGCAGTATTTT. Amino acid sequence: CASSDSSGGAPDTQYF.

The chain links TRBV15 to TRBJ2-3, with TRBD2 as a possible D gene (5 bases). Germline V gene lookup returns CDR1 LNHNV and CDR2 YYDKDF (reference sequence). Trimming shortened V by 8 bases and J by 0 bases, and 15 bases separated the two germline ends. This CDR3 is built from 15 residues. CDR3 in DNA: TGTGCCACCTCGCGGGTGGCCGATAGCACAGATACGCAGTATTTT. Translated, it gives CATSRVADSTDTQYF. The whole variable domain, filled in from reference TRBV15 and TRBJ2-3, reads DAMVIQNPRYQVTQFGKPVTLSCSQTLNHNVMYWYQQKSSQAPKLLFHYYDKDFNNEADTPDNFQSRRPNTSFCFLDIRSPGLGDTAMYLCATSRVADSTDTQYFGPGTRLTVL.

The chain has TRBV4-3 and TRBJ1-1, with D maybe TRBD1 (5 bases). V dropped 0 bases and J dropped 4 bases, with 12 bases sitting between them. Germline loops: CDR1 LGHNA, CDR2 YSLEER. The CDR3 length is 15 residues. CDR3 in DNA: TGCGCCAGCAGCCAAGATTCGGGGGGGGGCACTGAAGCTTTCTTT. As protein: CASSQDSGGGTEAFF.

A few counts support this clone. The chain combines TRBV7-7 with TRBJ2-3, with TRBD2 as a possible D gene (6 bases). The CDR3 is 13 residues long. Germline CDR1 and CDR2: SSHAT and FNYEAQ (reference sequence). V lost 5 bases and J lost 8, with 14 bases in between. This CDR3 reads CASSPTAGGTQYF. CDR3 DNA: TGTGCCAGCAGCCCCACCGCCGGGGGTACGCAGTATTTT.

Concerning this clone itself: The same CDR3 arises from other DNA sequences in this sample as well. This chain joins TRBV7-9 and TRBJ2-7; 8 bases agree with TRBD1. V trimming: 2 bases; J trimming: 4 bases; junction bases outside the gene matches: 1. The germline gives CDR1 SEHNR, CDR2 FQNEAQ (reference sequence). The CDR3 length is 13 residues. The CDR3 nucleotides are TGTGCCAGCAGCTTAACAGGGGGGTACGAGCAGTACTTC. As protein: CASSLTGGYEQYF.

The CDR3, as DNA: TGTGCCAGCAGCCTAACCGGTTGGTCCGAGCAGTACTTC. Protein sequence: CASSLTGWSEQYF. V usage is TRBV5-4 and J usage is TRBJ2-7; D not resolved. The CDR3 covers 13 residues. Per germline, CDR1 SGHNT and CDR2 YYREEE (reference sequence). Trimming pared 4 bases from V and 6 bases from J, leaving 14 bases between.

Here the CDR3 reads CASAERDRGYYEQYF. The CDR3 bases are TGTGCCAGCGCAGAAAGGGACAGGGGCTACTACGAGCAGTACTTC. The chain recombines TRBV21-1 with TRBJ2-7; TRBD1 is the table's D call and was not checked against the DNA. TRBV21-1 is flagged as a pseudogene. The CDR3 sequence is 15 residues long.

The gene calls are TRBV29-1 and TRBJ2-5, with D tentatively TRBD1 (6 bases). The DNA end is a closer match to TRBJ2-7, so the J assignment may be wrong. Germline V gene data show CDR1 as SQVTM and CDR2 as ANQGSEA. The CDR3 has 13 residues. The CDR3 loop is CSVERGQFSEQYF. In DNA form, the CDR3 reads TGCAGCGTTGAGAGGGGACAATTTTCCGAGCAGTACTTC.

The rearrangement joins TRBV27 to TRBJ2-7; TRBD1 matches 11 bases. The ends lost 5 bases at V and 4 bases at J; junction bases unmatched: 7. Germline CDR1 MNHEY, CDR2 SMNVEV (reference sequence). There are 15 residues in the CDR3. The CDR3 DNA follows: TGTGCCAGCAGTCCCGGGACAGGGGGGGGATACGAGCAGTACTTC. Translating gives CASSPGTGGGYEQYF.

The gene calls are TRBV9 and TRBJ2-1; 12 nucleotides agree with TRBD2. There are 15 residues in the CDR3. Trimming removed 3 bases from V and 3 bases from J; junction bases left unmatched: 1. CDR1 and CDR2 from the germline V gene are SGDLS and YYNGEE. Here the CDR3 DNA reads TGTGCCAGCAGCGAGGGACTAGCGGGCTACAATGAGCAGTTCTTC. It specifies CASSEGLAGYNEQFF. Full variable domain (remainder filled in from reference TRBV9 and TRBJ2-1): DSGVTQTPKHLITATGQRVTLRCSPRSGDLSVYWYQQSLDQGLQFLIQYYNGEERAKGNILERFSAQQFPDLHSELNLSSLELGDSALYFCASSEGLAGYNEQFFGPGTRLTVL.

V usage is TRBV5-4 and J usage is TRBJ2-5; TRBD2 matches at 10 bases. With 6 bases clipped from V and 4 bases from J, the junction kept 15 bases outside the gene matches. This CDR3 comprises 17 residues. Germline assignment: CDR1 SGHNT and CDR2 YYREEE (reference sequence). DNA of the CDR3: TGTGCCAGCACCCCATCCCCGGGACTAGCGACGCGAGAGACCCAGTACTTC. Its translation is CASTPSPGLATRETQYF.

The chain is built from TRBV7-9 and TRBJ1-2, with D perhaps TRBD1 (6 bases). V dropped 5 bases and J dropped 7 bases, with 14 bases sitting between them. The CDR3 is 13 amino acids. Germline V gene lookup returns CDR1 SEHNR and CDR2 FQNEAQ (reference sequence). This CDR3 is CASSIQGLTGYTF. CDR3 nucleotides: TGTGCCAGCAGCATACAGGGTTTAACTGGCTACACCTTC.

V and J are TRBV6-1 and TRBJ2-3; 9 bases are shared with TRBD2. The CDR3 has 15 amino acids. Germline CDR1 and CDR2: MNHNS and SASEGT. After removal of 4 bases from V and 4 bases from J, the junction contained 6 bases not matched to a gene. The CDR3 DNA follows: TGTGCCAGCAGTGTGGGGGCGGGGGGGCCAGATACGCAGTATTTT. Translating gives CASSVGAGGPDTQYF.

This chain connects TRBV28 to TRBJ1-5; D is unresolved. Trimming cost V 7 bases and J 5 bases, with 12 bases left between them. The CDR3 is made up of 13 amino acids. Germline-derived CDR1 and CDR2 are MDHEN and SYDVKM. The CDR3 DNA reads TGTGCCAGCAATGAGCCTCCCCATCAGCCCCAGCATTTT. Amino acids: CASNEPPHQPQHF.

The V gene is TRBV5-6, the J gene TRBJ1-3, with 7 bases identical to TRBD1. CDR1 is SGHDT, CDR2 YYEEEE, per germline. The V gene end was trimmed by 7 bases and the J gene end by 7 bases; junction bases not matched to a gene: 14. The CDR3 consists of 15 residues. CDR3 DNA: TGTGCCAGCTCCGGACCCCGGACAGGTCGGAACACCATATATTTT. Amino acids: CASSGPRTGRNTIYF. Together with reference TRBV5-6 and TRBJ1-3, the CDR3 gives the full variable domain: DAGVTQSPTHLIKTRGQQVTLRCSPKSGHDTVSWYQQALGQGPQFIFQYYEEEERQRGNFPDRFSGHQFPNYSSELNVNALLLGDSALYLCASSGPRTGRNTIYFGEGSWLTVV.

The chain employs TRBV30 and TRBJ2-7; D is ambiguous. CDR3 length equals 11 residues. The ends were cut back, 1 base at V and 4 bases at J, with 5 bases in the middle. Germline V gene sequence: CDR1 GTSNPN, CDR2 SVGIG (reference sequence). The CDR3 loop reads CAWSEEYEQYF. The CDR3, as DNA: TGTGCCTGGAGTGAGGAGTACGAGCAGTACTTC.

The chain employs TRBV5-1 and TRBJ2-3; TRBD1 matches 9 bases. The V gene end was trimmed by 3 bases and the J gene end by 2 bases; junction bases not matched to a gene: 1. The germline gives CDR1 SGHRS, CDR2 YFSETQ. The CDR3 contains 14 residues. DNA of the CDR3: TGCGCCAGCAGCTGGGACAGGGCCACAGATACGCAGTATTTT. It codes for CASSWDRATDTQYF.

The CDR3 loop reads CAWSPDRLQPQHF. The CDR3 region has the DNA TGTGCCTGGAGTCCGGACAGGCTTCAGCCCCAGCATTTT. J is TRBJ1-5 and V is TRBV30; 7 positions agree with TRBD1. CDR3 length: 13 residues. V lost 2 bases and J lost 6; bases outside the gene matches: 4. Germline CDR1 is GTSNPN and CDR2 is SVGIG (reference sequence).

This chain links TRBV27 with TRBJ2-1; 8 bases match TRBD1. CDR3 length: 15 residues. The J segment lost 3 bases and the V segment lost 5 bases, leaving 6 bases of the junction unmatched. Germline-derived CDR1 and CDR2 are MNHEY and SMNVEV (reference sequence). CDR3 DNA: TGTGCCAGCAGTACCGACAGGGGACTCTACAATGAGCAGTTCTTC. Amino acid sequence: CASSTDRGLYNEQFF.